This T cell receptor (beta chain) was retrieved from a study of T cell responses to AZD1222 COVID-19 vaccine. Study results and limitations: In all cases, repertoires were sampled only after the peak T cell response. Clonal diversity may have been underestimated, and the donors were mostly white British, with more females than males. Seropositive AZD1222 recipients at baseline numbered only five or six. At 160-218 and 743-854, vaccine-associated CD4 TCRs were dominant, and they spanned spike.

On this clone itself: No antigen is known for it.

Sequencing used immunoSEQ multiplex PCR; TCRdb keeps in-frame clones, though not all of them. The sample carries approximately 130,000 clones, 85% recorded once. Trimming removed 6 bases from V and 0 bases from J, with 10 bases in between. CDR3 length: 13 amino acids. Germline CDR1 and CDR2: SQVTM and ANQGSEA. This clonotype was sampled from an adult who received the MenACWY meningococcal vaccine as a control. Sequenced material: peripheral blood, taken 28 days after the second dose of the MenACWY control vaccine. This chain links TRBV29-1 with TRBJ2-3; D is undetermined. The CDR3 reads CSVGKRSTDTQYF. Written as DNA, the CDR3 is TGCAGCGTAGGAAAACGGAGCACAGATACGCAGTATTTT.